This T cell receptor (beta chain) originates from a study of OX40 agonist ivuxolimab in advanced cancers. The V end was cut by 1 base, the J end by 2 bases, with 14 bases between. Germline lookup yields CDR1 LNHDA and CDR2 SQIVND (reference sequence). The CDR3 is 16 amino acids. Measured with immunoSEQ multiplex PCR; TCRdb has only the in-frame clones, and not every one. The table lists 70,000 or so clones, about 90% of them singletons. This clone was recorded once. Antigen: not known. Study-level points and caveats: Some patients who did not respond also had low normalized T-cell clonal expansion. At doses 0.1 to 3.0 mg/kg, CD4+ and CD8+ clones expanded. The study found among the lowest clonal expansion in partial responders at 0.1-3.0 mg/kg. Average numbers of expanded clones were greater in CD8+ T cells than in CD4+.

The clonotype originates from an adult with an advanced solid tumor such as melanoma, head and neck, liver or kidney cancer. The chain recombines TRBV19 with TRBJ1-2; D gene uncertain. Sequences were derived from CD4+ or CD8+ T cells sorted from blood, sampled in a trial of the OX40 agonist ivuxolimab. The CDR3 nucleotides read TGTGCCAGTAGTATAGCGTGGGGAACTGGAAACTATGGCTACACCTTC. Translating gives CASSIAWGTGNYGYTF.